These T cell receptor beta chains were read from a single sample in a study of tumor and adjacent non-tumor tissue in lung cancer. TCRdb reprocessed the multiplex PCR reads via MiXCR and lists one record per CDR3 protein. The sample records under 250,000 distinct CDR3 sequences, about two thirds being singletons. The sequenced sample consisted of lung tumor tissue. The receptor source for this set is a man aged 55 to 69 with non-small cell lung cancer. Both conserved end residues are part of each CDR3. A D gene is named only where the DNA matches it firmly. Size values are once, few and many counts, or a class for expanded clones, and some rows have none.

TRBD2 TRBJ2-7 many TRBV6-2/TRBV6-3 TGTGCCAGCAGTTACTCCCTCGGGACTATCCTATACGAGCAGTACTTC CASSYSLGTILYEQYF
TRBD1 TRBJ1-1 - TRBV6-2/TRBV6-3 TGTGCCAGCAGTTACTTCGGACAGGGATTGAGCACTGAAGCTTTCTTT CASSYFGQGLSTEAFF
- TRBJ2-7 - TRBV20-1 TGCAGTGCTAGATATCAGCGCAGGGTAGCCTCCTGCGAGCAGTATTTC CSARYQRRVASCEQYF
TRBD1 TRBJ2-5 - TRBV5-4 TGTGCCAGCAGCCCACAGGGGCAAGAGACCCAGTGCTTC CASSPQGQETQCF
- TRBJ1-2 many TRBV6-1 TGTGCCAGCAGTGAAACGGGGGAAGGCTACACCTTC CASSETGEGYTF
- TRBJ1-1 - TRBV11-3 TGTGCCAGCAGCGTGATAGCTTTGAACACTGAAGCTTTCTTT CASSVIALNTEAFF
- TRBJ1-2 - TRBV14 TGTGCCAGCAGCCCCGTGACAGGCTCTTTTGGCTACACCTTC CASSPVTGSFGYTF
- TRBJ2-5 - TRBV11-2 TGTGACAGCAGCTTAGATCAACTAGCAGGCGTTTTCTTC CDSSLDQLAGVFF
TRBD1 TRBJ2-5 few TRBV7-8 TGTGCCAGCAGCCTCAGACAGGGGACGGAGACCCAGTACTTC CASSLRQGTETQYF
TRBD1 TRBJ2-7 - TRBV20-1 TGCAGTGCTGGGACTGACAGGGGGCGCCACGAGCAGTACTTC CSAGTDRGRHEQYF
TRBD1 TRBJ1-2 - TRBV20-1 TGCAGTGCTACCCGGGACAGTTGGTTCTGTCACACCTTC CSATRDSWFCHTF
- TRBJ2-3 many TRBV20-1 TGCAGTGCCCCTGCCGAGTTATCCGATACGCAGTATTTT CSAPAELSDTQYF
- TRBJ1-1 - TRBV29-1 TGCAGCATTGCCCCGCGACAATACGGGGACACTGAAGCTTTCTTT CSIAPRQYGDTEAFF
TRBD2 TRBJ2-7 - TRBV4-2 TGTGCCAGCAGCCAAGATACGACTAGCGGGACCCTCGGGCAGTACTTC CASSQDTTSGTLGQYF
TRBD2 TRBJ2-4 - TRBV20-1 TGCAGTGCCACGACTAGCGTCAAAAACATTCAGTACTTC CSATTSVKNIQYF
- TRBJ2-3 many TRBV11-3 TGTGCCAGCAGCTTCCCGAACACAATGACAGATACGCAGTATTTT CASSFPNTMTDTQYF
- TRBJ2-3 many TRBV30 TGTGCCTGGGGCCCTCTGGGAGCGGCGGCGCGTGGGGATACGCAGTATTTT CAWGPLGAAARGDTQYF
TRBD1 TRBJ1-2 - TRBV6-5 TGTGCCAGCAGGGGGACAGGGGACGGATATGGCTACACCTTC CASRGTGDGYGYTF
TRBD1 TRBJ2-7 - TRBV4-1 TGCCCCAGCAGCCAAGATTCACAGGGGGCTTCCTACGAGCAGTACTTC CPSSQDSQGASYEQYF
TRBD2 TRBJ2-3 - TRBV14 TGTGCCAGCAGCCAAGAAAGACTAGCGGGGATCACAGATACGCAGTATTTT CASSQERLAGITDTQYF
TRBD1 TRBJ2-5 - TRBV10-3 TGTGCCATCAGTGAGGTATTGGACAGGGCGAAAGAGACCCAGTACTTC CAISEVLDRAKETQYF
- TRBJ2-5 many TRBV11-2 TGTGCCAGCAGCCCGAAAGGGCAGACCCAGTACTTC CASSPKGQTQYF
TRBD2 TRBJ2-1 - TRBV20-1 TGCAGTGCTCCTCATGGGTCTAGCGGGAACTACAATGAGCAGTTCTTC CSAPHGSSGNYNEQFF
TRBD1 TRBJ1-1 once TRBV20-1 TGCAGTGCCAATAGGAGGACAGGGGCCACTGAAGCTTTCTTT CSANRRTGATEAFF
- TRBJ2-1 - TRBV11-1 TGTGCCAACAGCTTAGTGATTCGTGACAACTCCTACGAGCAGTTCTTC CANSLVIRDNSYEQFF
- TRBJ2-5 - TRBV12-3/TRBV12-4 TGTGTCAGCAGTCCGGGACAACATGAGACCCAGTACTTC CVSSPGQHETQYF
- TRBJ1-3 many TRBV6-5 TGTGCCAGCAGGCGGACTTCGACAGTCTCTGGAAACACCATATATTTT CASRRTSTVSGNTIYF
- TRBJ2-1 few TRBV4-3 TGCGCCAGCAGCCAAGACTTGGGGCTAGCCCTAGGGCGGTTCTTC CASSQDLGLALGRFF
- TRBJ2-2 - TRBV20-1 TGCAGTGTTAGAAGGATGGTCACCGGGGAGCCGTTTTTT CSVRRMVTGEPFF
- TRBJ2-3 - TRBV6-6 TGTGCCAGCAGTTATGGTCGGGGCTTGGATACGCAGTATTTT CASSYGRGLDTQYF
- TRBJ2-1 - TRBV29-1 TGCAGCGTTGAAACAGCTTTGGAGCAATTCTTC CSVETALEQFF
- TRBJ2-2 - TRBV11-1 TGTGCCAGCAGCTTTGACAGTAGTAACACCGGGGAGCTGTTATTT CASSFDSSNTGELLF
- TRBJ1-5 - TRBV7-8 TGTGCCAGCAGCTTTGGCCACAGAGTGCAGCCCCAGCATTTT CASSFGHRVQPQHF
- TRBJ2-7 - TRBV5-1 TGCGCCATCAGCACAACAAGCGGCGGTATTGGAGAGCAGTACTTC CAISTTSGGIGEQYF
- TRBJ1-2 - TRBV20-1 TGCAGTGCTAGAAACGTAGCTAACTATGGCTACACCTTC CSARNVANYGYTF
- TRBJ1-2 few TRBV20-1 TGTAGTGCTAGTGAGGACTACAGGGCGTCAGACTATGGCTACACCTTC CSASEDYRASDYGYTF
TRBD1 TRBJ2-7 many TRBV20-1 TGCAGTGCTAAGAAACAGGGGGGTGCGTACGAGCAGTACTTC CSAKKQGGAYEQYF
TRBD2 TRBJ2-1 - TRBV11-3 TGTGCCAGCAGCCCAACCCCGGGACTAGTGTGGAATGAGCAATTCTTC CASSPTPGLVWNEQFF
- TRBJ1-5 - TRBV5-1 TGCGCAAGCAGCTTGGATCCGGTGTCCAATAAGCCCCAGCATTTT CASSLDPVSNKPQHF
- TRBJ2-1 many TRBV20-1 TGCAGTGCTAGAGTGCCAAGCTCCTACAATGAGCAGTTCTTC CSARVPSSYNEQFF
- TRBJ2-2 few TRBV12-3/TRBV12-4 TGTGCCAGCAGTGGGGGCACCGGGGAGCTGTTTTTT CASSGGTGELFF
- TRBJ2-1 few TRBV7-3 TGTGCCAGCAGCCGAGCAGGGGGCGGGAGGGCCAATGAGCAGTTCTTC CASSRAGGGRANEQFF
- TRBJ1-2 - TRBV6-5 TGTGCCATCAGTTACCGGGGTTCCAACTATGGCTACACCTTC CAISYRGSNYGYTF
TRBD2 TRBJ2-1 - TRBV5-6 TGTGCCAGCAGCTTGCTTAGCGGGGGGGCCCAGAATGAGCAGTTCTTC CASSLLSGGAQNEQFF
- TRBJ2-7 few TRBV29-1 TGCAGCGTGGCCCAGGGCACCTACGAGCAGTACTTC CSVAQGTYEQYF
- TRBJ2-1 - TRBV11-2 TGTGCCAGCAGCCAACAGTCTAGGAGCTCCTACAATGAGCAATTCTTC CASSQQSRSSYNEQFF
- TRBJ2-2 - TRBV5-5 TGTGCTAGCAGCTCGCATGGTAGGGTCGCCGGGGAGCTATTTTTT CASSSHGRVAGELFF
- TRBJ2-4 - TRBV12-3/TRBV12-4 TGTGCCAGCATGGTAATAGGCAAAAACATTCAGTACTTC CASMVIGKNIQYF
- TRBJ1-5 - TRBV6-1 TGTGCCAGACGTGAAGGGAGTGGCAATCAGCCCCAGCATTTT CARREGSGNQPQHF
- TRBJ2-5 few TRBV11-3 TGTGCCAGCAGTCGAATGATAGCTGGGGAGACCCAGTACTTC CASSRMIAGETQYF
TRBD2 TRBJ2-4 - TRBV12-3/TRBV12-4 TGTGCCAGCAGGGGGACTCGCGGGAGAATAGACATTCAGTACTTC CASRGTRGRIDIQYF
TRBD2 TRBJ2-3 - TRBV11-1 TGTGCCAGCGGCTCCGAGCGGGGGCTTCGGACAGATACTCAGTATTTT CASGSERGLRTDTQYF
- TRBJ2-1 - TRBV20-1 TGCAATGCTAGAGATCGGGAGACAGGGAACATTCGATTC CNARDRETGNIRF
TRBD2 TRBJ2-5 - TRBV12-3/TRBV12-4 TGTGTCAACAGTCTGGGACTGGAGCGGGAGGGGCAAGAGACCCAGTACTTC CVNSLGLEREGQETQYF